Below are 15 T cell receptor beta chains sequenced from a single sample in a study of blood T cell repertoires in COVID-19. Sequencing used immunoSEQ multiplex PCR; TCRdb keeps in-frame clones, though not all of them. The sample lists 200,000 to 250,000 clones; less than 85% were seen once. The sequencing input was peripheral blood. The receptors shown here come from a woman of 80 years or more with acute or convalescent COVID-19.

The table lists this clone with a count of one. The chain links TRBV5-1 to TRBJ2-2; 7 positions match TRBD1. The V and J ends lost 2 bases and 4 bases, in that order; junction bases with no gene match: 8. This CDR3 is built from 16 residues. CDR1 is SGHRS, CDR2 YFSETQ, per germline. CDR3 DNA sequence: TGCGCCAGCAGCTTAAGAACAGGGGCCTCCACCGGGGAGCTGTTTTTT. It specifies CASSLRTGASTGELFF.

This chain connects TRBV10-1 to TRBJ2-7; 10 bases align to TRBD1. CDR3 length equals 13 residues. CDR1 is WNHNN and CDR2 is SYGVQD in the germline V gene (reference sequence). V dropped 4 bases and J dropped 5; count of bases not matched to a gene: 2. Here the CDR3 DNA reads TGCGCCAGCAGTGGAGACAGGGGGCACGAGCAGTACTTC. It yields the protein CASSGDRGHEQYF.

The chain uses TRBV7-9 and TRBJ1-5; 8 nucleotides align to TRBD1. V shed 5 bases and J 6 bases; nucleotides not matched to a gene: 9. The length of the CDR3 is 15 residues. Germline V gives CDR1 SEHNR, CDR2 FQNEAQ (reference sequence). The CDR3 bases are TGTGCCAGCAGCCTAGGACAGGGAGTCGGTCAGCCCCAGCATTTT. Its translation: CASSLGQGVGQPQHF.

The chain has TRBV2 and TRBJ1-5; D gene ambiguous. This CDR3 is 14 amino acids long. Trimming removed 6 bases at V and 7 bases at J, with 16 bases between. Germline-derived CDR1 and CDR2 are SNHLY and FYNNEI. CDR3 loop: CASREGVSWQPQHF. The DNA for the CDR3 is TGTGCCAGCAGGGAGGGAGTATCGTGGCAGCCCCAGCATTTT.

The table lists this clone with a count of one. The CDR3 region has the DNA TGTGCCAGTAGTATACCCTCGGCGGAGACGGATCAGCCCCAGCATTTT. It yields the protein CASSIPSAETDQPQHF. V gene TRBV19 combines with J gene TRBJ1-5; D remains unclear. The V gene lost 2 bases and the J gene lost 5 bases, with 16 bases spanning the gap. The CDR3 extends over 16 amino acids. Germline CDR1 LNHDA, CDR2 SQIVND (reference sequence).

This rearrangement joins TRBV19 to TRBJ2-5; the match to TRBD1 covers 7 bases. The CDR3 loop spans 13 amino acids. Germline assignment: CDR1 LNHDA and CDR2 SQIVND (reference sequence). V trimming: 5 bases; J trimming: 5 bases; junction bases outside the gene matches: 5. CDR3 region: CASSEGAWETQYF. CDR3 bases: TGTGCCAGTAGTGAGGGGGCATGGGAGACCCAGTACTTC.

The rearrangement joins TRBV5-6 to TRBJ2-3; 7 positions agree with TRBD2. J lost 7 bases, V lost 0 bases, and 2 bases had no gene match. The germline gives CDR1 SGHDT, CDR2 YYEEEE. The CDR3 length is 13 residues. CDR3 residues: CASSLAGGNTQYF. The CDR3 DNA is TGTGCCAGCAGCTTGGCCGGGGGGAATACGCAGTATTTT.

For the CDR3, the DNA is TGTGCTAGTGGTTTGTTCTATAGGGTAGCGTATAACTCCTACGAGCAGTACTTC. This gives the protein CASGLFYRVAYNSYEQYF. This chain uses TRBV12-5 with TRBJ2-7, with D possibly being TRBD2 (5 bases). Trimming removed 2 bases from V and 0 bases from J, with 20 bases in between. Looked up from germline, CDR1 is LGHNT and CDR2 is FRNRAP. The CDR3 has 18 amino acids.

The V and J genes are TRBV4-1 and TRBJ2-7, with TRBD1 identical over 7 bases. CDR1 and CDR2 (germline): MGHRA, YSYEKL. J was trimmed by 0 bases and V by 1 base; bases with no gene match: 3. The CDR3 is 15 residues long. CDR3 sequence (DNA): TGCGCCAGCAGCCAAGGGACAGGCCTCTCCTACGAGCAGTACTTC. Its translation is CASSQGTGLSYEQYF.

This clone was counted once. The rearrangement joins TRBV9 to TRBJ1-2; TRBD1 aligns across 8 bases. This CDR3 is 14 amino acids long. The V gene's germline CDR1 is SGDLS and CDR2 YYNGEE. J gave up 6 bases and V 0 bases, and 4 bases lay outside the gene matches. This CDR3 reads CASSVAGQGDGYTF. The CDR3 DNA sequence: TGTGCCAGCAGCGTAGCCGGACAGGGAGATGGCTACACCTTC.

The CDR3 nucleotides are TGTGCCAGCAGCCCGGAGACAGGACGGTATGGCTACACCTTC. Amino acids: CASSPETGRYGYTF. The rearrangement links TRBV3-1 (or the pseudogene TRBV3-2) to TRBJ1-2; maybe TRBD1 (6 bases). This CDR3 comprises 14 residues. Germline assignment: CDR1 LGHDT and CDR2 YNNKEL (reference sequence). Trimming shortened V by 4 bases and J by 5 bases, and 14 bases separated the two germline ends.

This clone occurred once. V and J are TRBV6-6 and TRBJ1-2; maybe TRBD1 (5 bases). V was shortened by 2 bases and J by 5 bases, with 9 bases between the two germline ends. The germline V gene encodes CDR1 MNHNY and CDR2 SVGAGI (reference sequence). The CDR3 extends over 13 amino acids. The CDR3 nucleotides read TGTGCCAGCAGTTACCCGACAGAGTATGGCTACACCTTC. Translated: CASSYPTEYGYTF.

The V and J genes are TRBV2 and TRBJ1-1, with unresolved D. From germline, CDR1 is SNHLY and CDR2 FYNNEI. The CDR3 contains 15 residues. Trimming removed 2 bases from V and 0 bases from J, with 10 bases in between. The CDR3 region is CASSEMGTMNTEAFF. DNA for the CDR3: TGTGCCAGCAGTGAAATGGGCACCATGAACACTGAAGCTTTCTTT.

This sequence joins TRBV3-1 (or the pseudogene TRBV3-2) and TRBJ2-1, with 7 bases that match TRBD2. The CDR3 totals 14 residues. After removal of 1 base from V and 7 bases from J, the junction contained 4 bases not matched to a gene. Germline V gene data show CDR1 as LGHDT and CDR2 as YNNKEL (reference sequence). The CDR3 DNA sequence: TGTGCCAGCAGCCAAGGCCCCGGGAGGAATGAGCAGTTCTTC. Translated: CASSQGPGRNEQFF.

This chain connects TRBV7-9 to TRBJ1-6; 9 bases are a match to TRBD1. The CDR3 contains 15 residues. In germline, CDR1 is SEHNR, CDR2 FQNEAQ (reference sequence). With V trimmed by 5 bases and J by 6 bases, 5 bases remained unmatched. The CDR3 bases are TGTGCCAGCAGCACAGGGACAGGGAGTAATTCACCCCTCCACTTT. As protein: CASSTGTGSNSPLHF. The whole variable domain, remainder taken from reference TRBV7-9 and TRBJ1-6, is DTGVSQNPRHKITKRGQNVTFRCDPISEHNRLYWYRQTLGQGPEFLTYFQNEAQLEKSRLLSDRFSAERPKGSFSTLEIQRTEQGDSAMYLCASSTGTGSNSPLHFGNGTRLTVT.